This T cell receptor beta chain was found in a study of blood T cell repertoires in COVID-19. Study-level background: Donors in the United States, Italy and Spain gave samples during acute or convalescent COVID-19.

Trimming removed 5 bases from V and 11 bases from J, with 19 bases in between. Germline V gene lookup returns CDR1 SNHLY and CDR2 FYNNEI. The CDR3 totals 15 residues. The method was immunoSEQ multiplex PCR; TCRdb's version includes in-frame clones alone and lacks a portion of them. The sample records about 250,000 clones, approximately 85% being singletons. The chain uses TRBV2 and TRBJ1-6, with a tentative D call TRBD1 (5 bases). The sequencing sample was made of peripheral blood. This TCR was recovered from a woman aged 80 or older with COVID-19, enrolled during active disease. Here the CDR3 DNA reads TGTGCCAGCAGTATCACACAGGTCACGATGGCACCCCTCCACTTT. This encodes CASSITQVTMAPLHF.